Below are 16 T cell receptor beta chains sequenced from a single sample in a study of spatial heterogeneity in lung cancer (dated by TCRdb to between 2019 and 2020). Per the publication, the time point label means: blood at routine non-recurrence follow-up after resection. Without any cell sorting, TCR sequencing was performed on whole RNA extracted either from tumor and nontumor lung tissue or from cryopreserved PBMC samples. Library generation was performed with 5' RACE. The reads were generated on a NextSeq 500. TCRdb cleaned the public reads at Q25 with fastp, built clones with MiXCR and kept in-frame beta chains. A single entry per CDR3 protein holds the most common genes and DNA from its merged rows. The sample yields under 150,000 distinct CDR3 sequences; 12% were counted once. Roughly 15% of the sample lies in the top ten. Here the sequenced sample was PBMCs, taken at follow-up. These receptors were obtained from a male donor with early-stage non-small cell lung cancer.

This clonotype was seen a few times. V gene TRBV27 combines with J gene TRBJ2-3, with D unresolved. V was cut by 3 bases and J by 1 base, with 11 bases left in between. The germline V gene has CDR1 MNHEY and CDR2 SMNVEV (reference sequence). CDR3 length: 15 residues. CDR3 nucleotides: TGTGCCAGCAGTTTTCAGACTCAGGGCACAGATACGCAGTATTTT. Encoded protein: CASSFQTQGTDTQYF.

There are a few counts of this clonotype. The chain links TRBV28 to TRBJ2-4; D possibly corresponds to TRBD2 (6 bases). The V and J ends lost 8 bases and 6 bases respectively, with 14 bases between them. CDR1 MDHEN and CDR2 SYDVKM come from the germline V gene. The CDR3 loop spans 13 amino acids. The CDR3 DNA reads as TGTGCCAGCTTTGGAGGGTCGGGAAACATTCAGTACTTC. Its protein is CASFGGSGNIQYF.

This clonotype occurred many times. This chain joins TRBV2 and TRBJ2-7; 7 bases are shared with TRBD1. This CDR3 comprises 13 residues. Germline assignment: CDR1 SNHLY and CDR2 FYNNEI. Losses at the gene ends were 7 bases for V and 4 bases for J; bases not matched to a gene: 7. In nucleotides, the CDR3 is TGTGCCAGCAATCGACAGGGCCAATACGAGCAGTACTTC. This codes for CASNRQGQYEQYF. Combining the CDR3 with reference TRBV2 and TRBJ2-7 gives the whole variable domain EPEVTQTPSHQVTQMGQEVILRCVPISNHLYFYWYRQILGQKVEFLVSFYNNEISEKSEIFDDQFSVERPDGSNFTLKIRSTKLEDSAMYFCASNRQGQYEQYFGPGTRLTVT.

A word on this clonotype: Compared with germline, one end of the junction differs, possibly owing to a read error. This chain joins TRBV28 and TRBJ1-6, with 11 bases that match TRBD1. CDR1 and CDR2 from the germline V gene are MDHEN and SYDVKM. This CDR3 has 16 amino acids. CDR3 in amino acids: CASSRPPGQGGSPFHF. DNA of the CDR3: TGTGCCAGCAGTCGGCCCCCGGGACAGGGGGGATCACCCTTCCACTTT.

This clonotype showed up just a few times. This chain uses TRBV9 with TRBJ2-7; 8 bases map to TRBD1. The V gene's germline CDR1 is SGDLS and CDR2 YYNGEE. V lost 3 bases and J lost 0; bases outside the gene matches: 5. The length of the CDR3 is 15 residues. The CDR3 sequence: CASSARDRSSYEQYF. The CDR3 coding sequence is TGTGCCAGCAGCGCCCGGGACAGGAGCTCCTACGAGCAGTACTTC.

The chain carries TRBV3-1 and TRBJ1-4; D remains ambiguous. The CDR3 length is 15 residues. CDR1 and CDR2 (germline): LGHDT, YNNKEL (reference sequence). V was clipped by 5 bases and J by 7 bases, with 17 bases between them. Written as DNA, the CDR3 is TGTGCCAGCAGCTCTCCGACACCACCGTCTGAAAAACTGTTTTTT. It encodes CASSSPTPPSEKLFF.

V is TRBV6-2 or TRBV6-3 and J is TRBJ2-7; D gene ambiguous. The V and J ends lost 4 bases and 2 bases respectively, with 12 bases between them. Germline V gene sequence: CDR1 MNHEY, CDR2 SVGEGT. The CDR3 length is 14 residues. In DNA form, the CDR3 reads TGTGCCAGCAGTTTTATTGAGGATACCTACGAGCAGTACTTC. Its protein is CASSFIEDTYEQYF.

This clonotype was seen a few times. The chain combines TRBV5-1 with TRBJ2-7, with TRBD2 matching 7 bases. The CDR3 sequence is 15 residues long. From germline, CDR1 is SGHRS and CDR2 YFSETQ. The ends lost 4 bases at V and 7 bases at J; junction bases unmatched: 14. CDR3 amino acids: CASSARQATGREQYF. In DNA, the CDR3 is TGCGCCAGCAGCGCAAGACAAGCCACCGGGAGGGAGCAGTACTTC.

This clonotype was seen many times. The genes are TRBV12-3 or TRBV12-4 and TRBJ1-5, with D possibly being TRBD1 (5 bases). V was clipped by 3 bases and J by 0 bases, with 9 bases between them. This CDR3 comprises 15 residues. The CDR3 loop reads CASSFGGDSNQPQHF. The CDR3 bases are TGTGCCAGCAGTTTCGGGGGGGATAGCAATCAGCCCCAGCATTTT.

V is TRBV7-9 and J is TRBJ1-5; possibly TRBD1 for D (5 bases). V was pared by 4 bases and J by 0 bases, with 10 bases between. Germline V lookup: CDR1 SEHNR, CDR2 FQNEAQ (reference sequence). The CDR3 totals 15 residues. CDR3 protein: CASSWGRDSNQPQHF. The CDR3 DNA follows: TGTGCCAGCAGCTGGGGGAGGGATAGCAATCAGCCCCAGCATTTT.

This clonotype was seen many times. The CDR3 DNA reads as TGTGCCATCAGTGGGGACGGTCCCTACGAGCAGTACTTC. Its protein product is CAISGDGPYEQYF. The V gene is TRBV10-3, the J gene TRBJ2-7; D might be TRBD1 or TRBD2, each matching 5 bases. CDR3 length equals 13 residues. V lost 4 bases and J 2 bases, leaving 9 bases between the germline ends. In germline, CDR1 is ENHRY, CDR2 SYGVKD.

This chain joins TRBV6-5 and TRBJ2-1; D ambiguous. V lost 2 bases and J lost 5, with 7 bases in between. Germline V gives CDR1 MNHEY, CDR2 SVGAGI. The CDR3 covers 13 residues. The CDR3 DNA is TGTGCCAGCAGTTACAGGCAGAACAATGAGCAGTTCTTC. Its translation is CASSYRQNNEQFF.

This clonotype was seen many times. This rearrangement joins TRBV4-3 to TRBJ1-1; perhaps TRBD1 as D (6 bases). The CDR3 sequence is 15 residues long. The V gene lost 4 bases and the J gene lost 0 bases, with 12 bases spanning the gap. Germline CDR1 reads LGHNA; CDR2 reads YSLEER. This CDR3 is CASSRAAGVNTEAFF. CDR3 nucleotides: TGCGCCAGCAGCCGAGCGGCAGGGGTGAACACTGAAGCTTTCTTT.

This chain connects TRBV5-6 to TRBJ1-6, with D possibly being TRBD1 (5 bases). CDR1 and CDR2 (germline): SGHDT, YYEEEE. The CDR3 is 16 residues long. Trimming cost V 1 base and J 4 bases, with 12 bases left between them. In nucleotides, the CDR3 is TGTGCCAGCAGCTTGAGTGGTCAGGGTTATAATTCACCCCTCCACTTT. Amino acids: CASSLSGQGYNSPLHF.

This clonotype has a handful of counts. The chain employs TRBV4-3 and TRBJ1-5; the D is unclear. The CDR3 runs 15 residues. Germline V gives CDR1 LGHNA, CDR2 YSLEER. V lost 4 bases, J lost 4 bases, and 14 bases lay in between. The CDR3 bases are TGCGCCAGCAGCCGAACGTATATGGGAAATCAGCCCCAGCATTTT. It specifies CASSRTYMGNQPQHF.

This clonotype was recorded a few times. The chain couples TRBV4-2 to TRBJ2-7, with 8 nucleotides matching TRBD2. Unmatched junction bases numbered 6, after V lost 0 bases and J lost 2 bases. Germline V CDR1 and CDR2: LGHNA, YNFKEQ. This CDR3 is built from 16 residues. CDR3 nucleotide sequence: TGTGCCAGCAGCCAAGATCAGGGGACTAGGGCCTACGAGCAGTACTTC. Translated, it gives CASSQDQGTRAYEQYF.